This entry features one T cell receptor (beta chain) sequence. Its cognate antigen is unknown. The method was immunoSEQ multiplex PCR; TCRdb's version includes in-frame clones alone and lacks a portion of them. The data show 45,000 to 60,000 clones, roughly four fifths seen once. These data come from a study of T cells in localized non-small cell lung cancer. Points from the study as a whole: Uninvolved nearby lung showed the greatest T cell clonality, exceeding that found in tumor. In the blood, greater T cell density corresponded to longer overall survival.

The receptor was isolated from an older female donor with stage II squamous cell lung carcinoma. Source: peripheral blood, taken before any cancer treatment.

In DNA form, the CDR3 reads TGTGCCAGCTCTCGGGACAGGGAGAACACTGAAGCTTTCTTT. As protein: CASSRDRENTEAFF. The chain uses TRBV18 and TRBJ1-1; 9 positions match TRBD1. Germline CDR1 and CDR2: KGHSH and LQKENI. The CDR3 totals 14 residues. J was trimmed by 1 base and V by 6 bases; bases with no gene match: 3.